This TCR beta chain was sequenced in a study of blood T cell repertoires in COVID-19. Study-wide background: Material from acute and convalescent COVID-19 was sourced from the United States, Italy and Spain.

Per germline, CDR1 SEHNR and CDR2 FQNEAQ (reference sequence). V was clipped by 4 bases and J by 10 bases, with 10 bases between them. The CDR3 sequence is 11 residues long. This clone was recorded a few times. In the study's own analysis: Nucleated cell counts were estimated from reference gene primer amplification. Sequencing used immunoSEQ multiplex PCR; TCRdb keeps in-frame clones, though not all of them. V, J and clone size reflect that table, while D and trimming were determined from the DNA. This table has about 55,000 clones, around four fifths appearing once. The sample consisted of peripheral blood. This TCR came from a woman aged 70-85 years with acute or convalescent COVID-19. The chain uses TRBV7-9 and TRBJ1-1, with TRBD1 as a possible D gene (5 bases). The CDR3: CASSSTGGAFF. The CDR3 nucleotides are TGTGCCAGCAGCTCTACGGGGGGAGCTTTCTTT.